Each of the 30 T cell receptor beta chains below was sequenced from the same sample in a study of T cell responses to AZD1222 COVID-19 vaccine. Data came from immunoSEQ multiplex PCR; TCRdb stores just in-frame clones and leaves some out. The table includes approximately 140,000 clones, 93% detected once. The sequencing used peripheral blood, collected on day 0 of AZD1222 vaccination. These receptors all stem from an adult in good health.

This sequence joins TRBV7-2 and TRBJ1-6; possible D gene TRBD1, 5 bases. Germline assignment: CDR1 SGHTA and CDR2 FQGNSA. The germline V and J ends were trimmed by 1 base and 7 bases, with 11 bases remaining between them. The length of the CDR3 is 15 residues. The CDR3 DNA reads TGTGCCAGCAGCTTAGACCAAGGGGAGAATTCACCCCTCCACTTT. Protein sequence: CASSLDQGENSPLHF.

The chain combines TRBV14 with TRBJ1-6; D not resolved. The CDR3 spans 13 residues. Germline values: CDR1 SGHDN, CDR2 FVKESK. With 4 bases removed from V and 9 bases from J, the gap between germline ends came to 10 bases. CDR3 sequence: CASSRVNSSPLHF. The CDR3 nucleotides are TGTGCCAGCAGCCGGGTAAACTCTTCACCCCTCCACTTT. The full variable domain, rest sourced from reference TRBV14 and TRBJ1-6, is EAGVTQFPSHSVIEKGQTVTLRCDPISGHDNLYWYRRVMGKEIKFLLHFVKESKQDESGMPNNRFLAERTGGTYSTLKVQPAELEDSGVYFCASSRVNSSPLHFGNGTRLTVT.

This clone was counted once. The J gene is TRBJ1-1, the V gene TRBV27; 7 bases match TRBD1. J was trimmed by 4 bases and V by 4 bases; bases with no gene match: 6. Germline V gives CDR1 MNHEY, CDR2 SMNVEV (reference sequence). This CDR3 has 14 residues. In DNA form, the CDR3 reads TGTGCCAGCAGTTGGCAGGGGGGGATCACTGAAGCTTTCTTT. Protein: CASSWQGGITEAFF.

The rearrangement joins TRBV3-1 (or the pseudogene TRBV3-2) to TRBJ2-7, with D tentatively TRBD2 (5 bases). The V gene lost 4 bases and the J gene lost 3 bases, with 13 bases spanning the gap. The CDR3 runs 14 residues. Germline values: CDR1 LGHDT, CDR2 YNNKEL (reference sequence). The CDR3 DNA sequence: TGTGCCAGCAGCCTAGAGGGTTTAATCTACGAGCAGTACTTC. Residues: CASSLEGLIYEQYF.

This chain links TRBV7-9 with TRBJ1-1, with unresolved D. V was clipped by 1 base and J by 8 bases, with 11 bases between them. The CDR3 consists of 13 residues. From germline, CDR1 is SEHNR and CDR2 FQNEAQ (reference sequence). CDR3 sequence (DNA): TGTGCCAGCAGCTTAGGGAGAGGGCCAGAAGCTTTCTTT. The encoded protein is CASSLGRGPEAFF.

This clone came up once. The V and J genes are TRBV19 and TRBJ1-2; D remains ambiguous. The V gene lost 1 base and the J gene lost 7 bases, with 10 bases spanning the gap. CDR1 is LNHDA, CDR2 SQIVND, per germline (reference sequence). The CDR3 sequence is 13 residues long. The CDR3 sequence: CASSIGARVGYTF. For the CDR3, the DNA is TGTGCCAGTAGTATAGGAGCTCGGGTTGGCTACACCTTC. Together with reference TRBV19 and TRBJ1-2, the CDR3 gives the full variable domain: DGGITQSPKYLFRKEGQNVTLSCEQNLNHDAMYWYRQDPGQGLRLIYYSQIVNDFQKGDIAEGYSVSREKKESFPLTVTSAQKNPTAFYLCASSIGARVGYTFGSGTRLTVV.

This CDR3 is CASSLRAREEDTQYF. The CDR3 coding sequence is TGTGCCAGCAGCTTAAGGGCCAGGGAGGAAGATACGCAGTATTTT. The chain couples TRBV7-2 to TRBJ2-3; TRBD2 might be the D (6 bases). Germline V gives CDR1 SGHTA, CDR2 FQGNSA. CDR3 length equals 15 residues. The V end lost 2 bases, the J end lost 5 bases, and 14 bases lay between the germline ends.

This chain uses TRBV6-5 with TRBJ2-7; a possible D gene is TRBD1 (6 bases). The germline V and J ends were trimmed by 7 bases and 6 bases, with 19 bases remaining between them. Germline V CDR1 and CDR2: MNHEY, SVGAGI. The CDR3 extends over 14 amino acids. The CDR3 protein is CASTPPGHSSEQYF. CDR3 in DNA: TGTGCCAGCACCCCTCCGGGACATTCTTCCGAGCAGTACTTC.

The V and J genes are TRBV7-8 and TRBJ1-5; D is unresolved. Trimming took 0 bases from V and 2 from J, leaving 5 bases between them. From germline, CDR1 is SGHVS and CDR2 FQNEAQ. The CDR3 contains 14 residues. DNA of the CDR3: TGTGCCAGCAGCTTAGCGGGAGGCAATCAGCCCCAGCATTTT. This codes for CASSLAGGNQPQHF.

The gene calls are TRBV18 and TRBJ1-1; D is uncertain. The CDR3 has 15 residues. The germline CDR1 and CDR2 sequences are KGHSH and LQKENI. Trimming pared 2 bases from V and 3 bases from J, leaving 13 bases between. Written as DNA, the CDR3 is TGTGCCAGCTCACCAAAGACCGCCACACACACTGAAGCTTTCTTT. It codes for CASSPKTATHTEAFF.

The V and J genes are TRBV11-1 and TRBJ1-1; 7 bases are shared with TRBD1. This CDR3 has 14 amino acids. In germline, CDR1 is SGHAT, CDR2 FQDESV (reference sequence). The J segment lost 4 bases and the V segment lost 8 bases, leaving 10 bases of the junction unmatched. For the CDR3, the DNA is TGTGCCAGCGGAACGACAGGGAAAGGCACTGAAGCTTTCTTT. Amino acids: CASGTTGKGTEAFF.

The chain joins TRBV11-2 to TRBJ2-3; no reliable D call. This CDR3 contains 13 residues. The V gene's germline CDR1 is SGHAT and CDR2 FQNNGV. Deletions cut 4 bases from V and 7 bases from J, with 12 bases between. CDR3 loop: CASSSSPLNTQYF. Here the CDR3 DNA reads TGTGCCAGCAGCTCCTCCCCGTTGAATACGCAGTATTTT.

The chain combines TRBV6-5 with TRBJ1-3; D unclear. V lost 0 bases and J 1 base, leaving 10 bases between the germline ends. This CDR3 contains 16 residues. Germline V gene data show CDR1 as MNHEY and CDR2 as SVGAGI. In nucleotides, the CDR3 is TGTGCCAGCAGTTACTCAACGGGCGGGTCTGGAAACACCATATATTTT. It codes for CASSYSTGGSGNTIYF.

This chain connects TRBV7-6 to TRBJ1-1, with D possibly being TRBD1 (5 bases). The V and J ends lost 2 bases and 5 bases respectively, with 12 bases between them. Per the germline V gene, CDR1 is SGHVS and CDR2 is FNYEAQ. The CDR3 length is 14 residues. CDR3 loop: CASSLMGGRTEAFF. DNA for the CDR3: TGTGCCAGCAGCTTAATGGGGGGGAGGACTGAAGCTTTCTTT.

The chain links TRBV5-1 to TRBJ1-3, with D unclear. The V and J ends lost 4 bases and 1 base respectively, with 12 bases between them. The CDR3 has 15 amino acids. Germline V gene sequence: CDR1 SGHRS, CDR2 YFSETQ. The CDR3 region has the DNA TGCGCCAGCAGCCCGGACTTGGCATCTGGAAACACCATATATTTT. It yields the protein CASSPDLASGNTIYF.

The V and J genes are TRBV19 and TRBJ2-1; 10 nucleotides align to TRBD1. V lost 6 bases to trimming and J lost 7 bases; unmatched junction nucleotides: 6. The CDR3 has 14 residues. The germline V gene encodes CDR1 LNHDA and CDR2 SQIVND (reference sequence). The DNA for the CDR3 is TGTGCCAGTAGCCACCGGGACAGGGGTAATGAGCAGTTCTTC. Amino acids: CASSHRDRGNEQFF.

The CDR3 DNA follows: TGTGCCACCAGCAGTCAGGAAGACACTGAAGCTTTCTTT. Translation: CATSSQEDTEAFF. This sequence joins TRBV15 and TRBJ1-1; D remains unclear. The CDR3 has 13 residues. V lost 3 bases to trimming and J lost 3 bases, with 8 bases between them. In germline, CDR1 is LNHNV, CDR2 YYDKDF (reference sequence). Looking up the rest from reference TRBV15 and TRBJ1-1 gives the full variable domain: DAMVIQNPRYQVTQFGKPVTLSCSQTLNHNVMYWYQQKSSQAPKLLFHYYDKDFNNEADTPDNFQSRRPNTSFCFLDIRSPGLGDTAMYLCATSSQEDTEAFFGQGTRLTVV.

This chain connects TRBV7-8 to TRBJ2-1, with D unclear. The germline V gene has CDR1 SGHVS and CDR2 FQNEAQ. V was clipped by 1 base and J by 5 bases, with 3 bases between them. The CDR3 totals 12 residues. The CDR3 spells CASSLVDNEQFF. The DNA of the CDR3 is TGTGCCAGCAGCTTAGTAGACAATGAGCAGTTCTTC.

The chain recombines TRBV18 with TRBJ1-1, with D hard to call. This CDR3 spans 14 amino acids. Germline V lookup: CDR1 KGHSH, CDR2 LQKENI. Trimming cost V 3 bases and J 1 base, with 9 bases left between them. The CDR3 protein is CASSPNPGNTEAFF. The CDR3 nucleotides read TGTGCCAGCTCACCGAATCCGGGGAACACTGAAGCTTTCTTT.

The CDR3 sequence: CASSQVPAVFTDTQYF. The DNA for the CDR3 is TGTGCCAGCAGCCAAGTCCCGGCGGTATTCACAGATACGCAGTATTTT. This rearrangement joins TRBV14 to TRBJ2-3; no reliable D call. The CDR3 consists of 16 residues. Germline loops: CDR1 SGHDN, CDR2 FVKESK. The V and J ends lost 1 base and 2 bases respectively, with 13 bases between them. Supplemented by reference TRBV14 and TRBJ2-3, the full variable domain reads EAGVTQFPSHSVIEKGQTVTLRCDPISGHDNLYWYRRVMGKEIKFLLHFVKESKQDESGMPNNRFLAERTGGTYSTLKVQPAELEDSGVYFCASSQVPAVFTDTQYFGPGTRLTVL.

The CDR3 protein is CASDHPNTEAFF. CDR3 coding DNA: TGTGCCAGCGACCACCCGAACACTGAAGCTTTCTTT. The rearrangement links TRBV6-6 to TRBJ1-1; D unresolved. Germline-derived CDR1 and CDR2 are MNHNY and SVGAGI (reference sequence). The CDR3 length is 12 residues. Trimming stripped 8 bases from V and 1 base from J, with 8 bases between.

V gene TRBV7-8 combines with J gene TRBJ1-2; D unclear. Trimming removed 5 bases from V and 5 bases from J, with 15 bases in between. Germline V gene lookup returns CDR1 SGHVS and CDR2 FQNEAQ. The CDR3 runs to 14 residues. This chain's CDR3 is CASSTAGEGYGYTF. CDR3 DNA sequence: TGTGCCAGCAGCACGGCCGGGGAAGGGTATGGCTACACCTTC.

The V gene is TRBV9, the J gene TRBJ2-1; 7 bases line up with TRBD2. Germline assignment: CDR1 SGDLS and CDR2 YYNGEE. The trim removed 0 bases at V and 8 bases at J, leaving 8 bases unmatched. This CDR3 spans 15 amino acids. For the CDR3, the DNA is TGTGCCAGCAGCGTAGCGCTCGGGAGGATCTATGAGCAGTTCTTC. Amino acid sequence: CASSVALGRIYEQFF.

The CDR3 loop reads CASSLGDDFHEQYF. In nucleotides, the CDR3 is TGCGCCAGCAGCTTGGGGGACGATTTCCACGAGCAGTACTTC. This chain connects TRBV5-1 to TRBJ2-7; D is perhaps TRBD1 or TRBD2 (5 bases each). Germline V gene data show CDR1 as SGHRS and CDR2 as YFSETQ. V was cut by 0 bases and J by 5 bases, with 12 bases left in between. The CDR3 contains 14 residues.

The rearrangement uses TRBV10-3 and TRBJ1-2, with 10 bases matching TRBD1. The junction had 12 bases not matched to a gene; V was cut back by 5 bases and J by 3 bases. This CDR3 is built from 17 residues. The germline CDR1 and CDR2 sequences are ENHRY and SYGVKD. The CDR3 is CAISSGQGVGLDYGYTF. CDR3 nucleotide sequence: TGTGCCATCAGTTCCGGACAGGGGGTTGGGCTGGACTATGGCTACACCTTC.

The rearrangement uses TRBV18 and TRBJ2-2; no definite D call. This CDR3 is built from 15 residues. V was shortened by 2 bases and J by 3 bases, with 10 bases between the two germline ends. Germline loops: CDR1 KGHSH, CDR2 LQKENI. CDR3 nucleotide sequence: TGTGCCAGCTCACCAGGGGTTTTGGACACCGGGGAGCTGTTTTTT. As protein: CASSPGVLDTGELFF.

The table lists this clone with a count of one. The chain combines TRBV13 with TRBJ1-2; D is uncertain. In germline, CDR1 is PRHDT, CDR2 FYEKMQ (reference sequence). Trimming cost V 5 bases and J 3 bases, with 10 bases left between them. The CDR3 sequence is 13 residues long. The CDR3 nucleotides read TGTGCCAGCAGCCAAAGTGGGTACTATGGCTACACCTTC. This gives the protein CASSQSGYYGYTF.

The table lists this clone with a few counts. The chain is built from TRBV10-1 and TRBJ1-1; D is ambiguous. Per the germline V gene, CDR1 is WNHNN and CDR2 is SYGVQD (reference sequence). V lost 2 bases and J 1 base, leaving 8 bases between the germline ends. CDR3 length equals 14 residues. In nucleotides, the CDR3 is TGCGCCAGCAGTGAGGGGTATGAGAACACTGAAGCTTTCTTT. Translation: CASSEGYENTEAFF.

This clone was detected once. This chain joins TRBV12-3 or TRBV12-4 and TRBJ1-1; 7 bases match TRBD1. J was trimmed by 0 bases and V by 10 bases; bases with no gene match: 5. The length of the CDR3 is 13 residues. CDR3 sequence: CATQGVLNTEAFF. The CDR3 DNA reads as TGTGCCACCCAGGGGGTGTTGAACACTGAAGCTTTCTTT.

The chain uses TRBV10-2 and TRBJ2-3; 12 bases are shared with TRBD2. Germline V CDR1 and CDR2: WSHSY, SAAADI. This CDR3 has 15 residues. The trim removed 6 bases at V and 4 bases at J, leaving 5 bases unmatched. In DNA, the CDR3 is TGCGCCAGCAGGAGCGGGACTAGCGGGTCAGATACGCAGTATTTT. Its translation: CASRSGTSGSDTQYF.